This record looks at one T cell receptor beta chain sequence and its context. The sample's time point: technical triplicate 2. The sample belongs to a study of neurological immune-mediated disorders. TCRdb itself ran the 5' RACE reads through MiXCR, one entry per CDR3 protein. The repertoire holds under 65,000 distinct CDR3 sequences, with 24% as singletons. The clonotype comes from a man in his fifties or sixties with HTLV-1-associated myelopathy (HAM/TSP). Specimen: PBMCs.

CDR3: CATSRVQETQYF. CDR3 sequence (DNA): TGTGCCACCAGCAGGGTCCAAGAGACCCAGTACTTC. The chain joins TRBV15 to TRBJ2-5; D ambiguous. Deletions cut 3 bases from V and 1 base from J, with 3 bases between. The CDR3 totals 12 residues. CDR1 and CDR2 (germline): LNHNV, YYDKDF (reference sequence).